This is a list of T cell receptor beta chains from one sample in a study of T cells after yellow fever vaccination. MiXCR was run by TCRdb on the 5' RACE reads, yielding one entry per CDR3 protein. This sample carries 250,000 to 350,000 distinct CDR3 sequences, around 4.3% of them seen once, and the ten largest clones take approximately 20%. This specimen consisted of PBMCs, obtained 15 days after the yellow fever booster vaccination. These receptors were taken from a man younger than 30 who received the YFV17D yellow fever vaccine. The CDR3 runs from the conserved cysteine through the conserved F or W. D genes are given only for firm matches. Where a row states a size, it is once, few, many or the class of an expanded clone; other rows omit it.

J gene: TRBJ1-2; D gene: TRBD1; clone size: NA; V gene: TRBV5-1; CDR3 DNA: TGCGCCAGCAGCTTCCTGGACAGGGGGGACGGCTACACCTTC; CDR3 protein: CASSFLDRGDGYTF
J gene: TRBJ2-3; D gene: NA; clone size: many; V gene: TRBV7-6; CDR3 DNA: TGTGCCAGCAGCCGTAGTATCACAGATACGCAGTATTTT; CDR3 protein: CASSRSITDTQYF
J gene: TRBJ2-7; D gene: NA; clone size: many; V gene: TRBV5-1; CDR3 DNA: TGCGCCAGCAGAGGTAGGGACACTACCTACGAGCAGTACTTC; CDR3 protein: CASRGRDTTYEQYF
J gene: TRBJ2-5; D gene: TRBD1; clone size: NA; V gene: TRBV20-1; CDR3 DNA: TGCAGTGCTAGAGGCGGGACAGGGATGTCGGAGACCCAGTACTTC; CDR3 protein: CSARGGTGMSETQYF
J gene: TRBJ1-3; D gene: NA; clone size: many; V gene: TRBV12-3/TRBV12-4; CDR3 DNA: TGTGCCAGCAGTAACGACAGGCCTCTCTCTGGAAACACCATATATTTT; CDR3 protein: CASSNDRPLSGNTIYF
J gene: TRBJ2-5; D gene: NA; clone size: few; V gene: TRBV6-6; CDR3 DNA: TGTGCCAGCAAAAGCCGTGCAGACCAAGAGACCCAGTACTTC; CDR3 protein: CASKSRADQETQYF
J gene: TRBJ1-1; D gene: TRBD1; clone size: many; V gene: TRBV5-6; CDR3 DNA: TGTGCCAGCAACGGACAGGGTGGAACTGAAGCTTTCTTT; CDR3 protein: CASNGQGGTEAFF
J gene: TRBJ1-4; D gene: NA; clone size: many; V gene: TRBV5-5; CDR3 DNA: TGTGCCAGCAGTTGGGGCGACAGGACCGAAAAACTGTTTTTT; CDR3 protein: CASSWGDRTEKLFF
J gene: TRBJ1-2; D gene: TRBD1; clone size: few; V gene: TRBV19; CDR3 DNA: TGTGCCAGTAGTATTTTGATCGACAGGGGCATAGATGATGGCTACACCTTC; CDR3 protein: CASSILIDRGIDDGYTF
J gene: TRBJ2-5; D gene: TRBD2; clone size: many; V gene: TRBV20-1; CDR3 DNA: TGCAGTGCTGATGTCGGGGGGACCCAAGAGACCCAGTACTTC; CDR3 protein: CSADVGGTQETQYF
J gene: TRBJ2-3; D gene: NA; clone size: many; V gene: TRBV7-2; CDR3 DNA: TGTGCCAGCAGCTCAATAACTACAGATACGCAGTATTTT; CDR3 protein: CASSSITTDTQYF
J gene: TRBJ2-5; D gene: NA; clone size: few; V gene: TRBV2; CDR3 DNA: TGTGCCAGCAGTGAATGGGCGGTCAGATCACAAGAGACCCAGTACTTC; CDR3 protein: CASSEWAVRSQETQYF
J gene: TRBJ2-3; D gene: TRBD2; clone size: NA; V gene: TRBV5-1; CDR3 DNA: TGCGCCAGCAGCTGTAGGACTAGCGGGGACACAGATACGCAGTATTTT; CDR3 protein: CASSCRTSGDTDTQYF
J gene: TRBJ1-1; D gene: NA; clone size: many; V gene: TRBV9; CDR3 DNA: TGTGCCAGCAGCGTAACTCTCCGGGGCACTGAAGCTTTCTTT; CDR3 protein: CASSVTLRGTEAFF
J gene: TRBJ2-5; D gene: NA; clone size: NA; V gene: TRBV15; CDR3 DNA: TGTGCGACCAGCGTTGACAGGAGACCTCAAGAGACCGAGTACTTC; CDR3 protein: CATSVDRRPQETEYF